A single sample gave rise to the 5 T cell receptor beta chains below, sequenced in a study of cytomegalovirus exposure and HLA in healthy donors. Primers: 60 Vbeta forward and 13 Jbeta reverse. Here immunoSEQ multiplex PCR was the method, and the copy in TCRdb shows in-frame clones only, minus some. The sample shows about 150,000 clones, around four fifths of them seen only once. Sequenced: PBMCs. The receptor source for this set is a male donor in good health and CMV-seronegative.

This clone was picked up one time. This sequence joins TRBV7-3 and TRBJ2-7, with D possibly being TRBD2 (5 bases). Looked up from germline, CDR1 is SGHTA and CDR2 is FQGTGA. The CDR3 contains 13 residues. V dropped 2 bases and J dropped 6 bases, with 11 bases sitting between them. CDR3 nucleotide sequence: TGTGCCAGCAGCTTAGACTTGGGGAGCGAGCAGTACTTC. It translates to CASSLDLGSEQYF.

V and J are TRBV7-7 and TRBJ2-7; TRBD1 is a possible D gene (5 bases). The CDR3 runs to 13 residues. Looked up from germline, CDR1 is SSHAT and CDR2 is FNYEAQ (reference sequence). Deletions cut 5 bases from V and 7 bases from J, with 15 bases between. The CDR3 loop reads CASSLIRDSEQYF. CDR3 DNA: TGTGCCAGCAGCCTCATCAGGGATTCGGAGCAGTACTTC.

The genes are TRBV5-1 and TRBJ2-7; TRBD2 is a possible D gene (5 bases). Trimming pared 0 bases from V and 2 bases from J, leaving 9 bases between. Germline values: CDR1 SGHRS, CDR2 YFSETQ. This CDR3 has 14 residues. The CDR3 nucleotides read TGCGCCAGCAGCTTGGTAGCGACGGCCTACGAGCAGTACTTC. Its protein product is CASSLVATAYEQYF.

The chain recombines TRBV7-2 with TRBJ2-5; possibly TRBD1 for D (6 bases). CDR1 and CDR2 (germline): SGHTA, FQGNSA. CDR3 length: 14 residues. Trimming took 5 bases from V and 1 from J, leaving 11 bases between them. In DNA, the CDR3 is TGTGCCAGCAGCCAAGACAGGTCCCAAGAGACCCAGTACTTC. Protein product: CASSQDRSQETQYF. Together with reference TRBV7-2 and TRBJ2-5, the CDR3 gives the full variable domain: GAGVSQSPSNKVTEKGKDVELRCDPISGHTALYWYRQSLGQGLEFLIYFQGNSAPDKSGLPSDRFSAERTGGSVSTLTIQRTQQEDSAVYLCASSQDRSQETQYFGPGTRLLVL.

This chain uses TRBV10-3 with TRBJ2-2, with 15 bases lining up with TRBD2. J lost 2 bases, V lost 11 bases, and 9 bases had no gene match. Germline loops: CDR1 ENHRY, CDR2 SYGVKD. The CDR3 spans 17 residues. The CDR3 sequence is CAAPRGLAGGNTGELFF. CDR3 in DNA: TGTGCCGCCCCGAGGGGACTAGCGGGGGGAAACACCGGGGAGCTGTTTTTT.